The 29 T cell receptor beta chains given below trace back to one sample, sequenced in a study of blood T cells in healthy people across ages. Together with a sample-barcoded 5' primer, a J-beta primer mix was included in a second PCR lasting roughly 6 to 12 cycles. TCRdb reprocessed the 5' RACE reads with MiXCR, giving one entry per CDR3 protein. The top ten hold roughly 34% of the sample, which has hundreds of thousands of distinct CDR3 sequences, roughly 50% seen once. Sequenced: blood. These receptors came from a woman between 55 and 75 years old in good health.

CDR3 nucleotide sequence: TGTGCCATCAGTGAGTCGGCGGGGGCAGGGAATGAGCAGTTCTTC. It specifies CAISESAGAGNEQFF. This chain links TRBV10-3 with TRBJ2-1, with D possibly TRBD2 on 7 matching bases. V shed 0 bases and J shed 7 bases, with 13 bases lying between them. CDR1 is ENHRY, CDR2 SYGVKD, per germline. The CDR3 runs 15 residues.

This clonotype was counted ten times or more. The chain combines TRBV6-2 or TRBV6-3 with TRBJ1-4; D remains unclear. Trimming took off 2 bases at V and 7 bases at J, with 11 bases between the two ends. Germline CDR1 is MNHEY and CDR2 is SVGEGT. The CDR3 totals 14 residues. The CDR3 sequence: CASSYGGGSEKLFF. The CDR3 DNA reads as TGTGCCAGCAGTTACGGCGGTGGGAGTGAAAAACTGTTTTTT.

The chain links TRBV7-9 to TRBJ2-5; D is unresolved. The CDR3 is made up of 14 amino acids. Germline values: CDR1 SEHNR, CDR2 FQNEAQ (reference sequence). V was cut by 3 bases and J by 4 bases, with 12 bases left in between. The CDR3 nucleotides are TGTGCCAGCAGCTTTCGACTTACGGGAGAGACCCAGTACTTC. It encodes CASSFRLTGETQYF.

DNA of the CDR3: TGTGCCAGCAGCACTATGAACAGGGGGCGCCCGAGTGAGCAGTTCTTC. Its protein product is CASSTMNRGRPSEQFF. The chain is built from TRBV9 and TRBJ2-1; 9 bases align to TRBD1. The germline V gene encodes CDR1 SGDLS and CDR2 YYNGEE. There are 16 residues in the CDR3. J lost 9 bases, V lost 4 bases, and 14 bases had no gene match.

This clonotype showed up just a few times. The CDR3 sequence is CASSLGGAGEKLFF. For the CDR3, the DNA is TGTGCCAGCAGCTTGGGGGGCGCAGGGGAAAAACTGTTTTTT. The rearrangement joins TRBV5-5 to TRBJ1-4; possible D gene TRBD1, 5 bases. Looked up from germline, CDR1 is SGHKS and CDR2 is YYEKEE (reference sequence). This CDR3 has 14 residues. Trimming took 0 bases from V and 8 from J, leaving 11 bases between them.

Ten or more counts support this clonotype. The rearrangement uses TRBV25-1 and TRBJ2-1, with 11 bases aligning to TRBD2. With 4 bases clipped from V and 0 bases from J, the junction kept 5 bases outside the gene matches. CDR1 is MGHDK, CDR2 SYGVNS, per germline. The CDR3 spans 17 residues. Here the CDR3 DNA reads TGTGCCAGCAGTGGGGGACTAGCGGAAATCTCCTACAATGAGCAGTTCTTC. It encodes CASSGGLAEISYNEQFF. Supplemented by reference TRBV25-1 and TRBJ2-1, the full variable domain reads EADIYQTPRYLVIGTGKKITLECSQTMGHDKMYWYQQDPGMELHLIHYSYGVNSTEKGDLSSESTVSRIRTEHFPLTLESARPSHTSQYLCASSGGLAEISYNEQFFGPGTRLTVL.

The genes are TRBV25-1 and TRBJ1-1, with D unresolved. There are 13 residues in the CDR3. V lost 10 bases to trimming and J lost 1 base, with 13 bases between them. Germline V CDR1 and CDR2: MGHDK, SYGVNS. In DNA, the CDR3 is TGTGCCACCCACCTCCTCTCGAACACTGAAGCTTTCTTT. Protein sequence: CATHLLSNTEAFF. Full variable domain (rest looked up from reference TRBV25-1 and TRBJ1-1): EADIYQTPRYLVIGTGKKITLECSQTMGHDKMYWYQQDPGMELHLIHYSYGVNSTEKGDLSSESTVSRIRTEHFPLTLESARPSHTSQYLCATHLLSNTEAFFGQGTRLTVV.

The chain has TRBV20-1 and TRBJ1-1; D remains unclear. V lost 2 bases and J 5 bases, leaving 12 bases between the germline ends. Germline CDR1 is DFQATT and CDR2 is SNEGSKA (reference sequence). The CDR3 is 13 amino acids. CDR3 residues: CSARNLGWTEAFF. CDR3 nucleotides: TGCAGTGCTAGAAATTTGGGGTGGACTGAAGCTTTCTTT.

The genes are TRBV12-3 or TRBV12-4 and TRBJ2-1, with TRBD2 as a possible D gene (6 bases). The CDR3 contains 15 residues. V was cut by 6 bases and J by 4 bases, with 16 bases left in between. In DNA form, the CDR3 reads TGTGCCAGCAGGCAGACTAGTTCCCCTTACAATGAGCAGTTCTTC. As protein: CASRQTSSPYNEQFF.

This clonotype was seen a handful of times. The CDR3 loop is CSARDHGAGQYF. The CDR3 DNA sequence: TGCAGTGCTAGAGATCACGGGGCGGGACAGTACTTC. The chain combines TRBV20-1 with TRBJ2-7; tentatively, D is TRBD2 (6 bases). Trimming took off 0 bases at V and 10 bases at J, with 13 bases between the two ends. This CDR3 spans 12 amino acids. Germline loops: CDR1 DFQATT, CDR2 SNEGSKA (reference sequence).

Only a few counts were recorded for this clonotype. This chain links TRBV6-1 with TRBJ1-2, with D uncertain. The CDR3 is 13 residues long. V dropped 5 bases and J dropped 4 bases, with 11 bases sitting between them. Germline CDR1 and CDR2: MNHNS and SASEGT. In DNA, the CDR3 is TGTGCCAGCAGTCAACTAACGTCCTATGGCTACACCTTC. Protein product: CASSQLTSYGYTF.

The chain has TRBV27 and TRBJ2-2, with 8 bases matching TRBD2. The CDR3 is 14 amino acids. Trimming at V came to 8 bases and at J to 6 bases, leaving 8 bases not matched to a gene. The germline V gene has CDR1 MNHEY and CDR2 SMNVEV (reference sequence). The CDR3, as DNA: TGTGCCAGCCTAAAGCGGGAGTCGGCCGGGGAGCTGTTTTTT. Amino acids: CASLKRESAGELFF.

As regards this clonotype: The junction does not match germline at one end; this may be a read error. The V call is TRBV20-1, the J call TRBJ2-1, with D tentatively TRBD2 (5 bases). Judging by the DNA end, TRBJ2-7 fits better; the J call may be wrong. Germline V gene sequence: CDR1 DFQATT, CDR2 SNEGSKA (reference sequence). This CDR3 comprises 12 residues. The CDR3 region is CRARGSYNEQYF. The CDR3 coding sequence is TGCAGGGCTAGAGGGTCCTACAATGAGCAGTACTTC.

J is TRBJ2-4 and V is TRBV5-1; D gene ambiguous. The V end was cut by 0 bases, the J end by 15 bases, with 13 bases between. The CDR3 is 12 amino acids. Germline V gene lookup returns CDR1 SGHRS and CDR2 YFSETQ. In DNA, the CDR3 is TGCGCCAGCAGCTTGGGTCCCTACGAGCGGTACTTC. Residues: CASSLGPYERYF.

The J gene is TRBJ2-3, the V gene TRBV19, with TRBD1 matching 8 bases. This CDR3 is 16 amino acids long. Trimming at V came to 5 bases and at J to 0 bases, leaving 7 bases not matched to a gene. The V gene's germline CDR1 is LNHDA and CDR2 SQIVND (reference sequence). The DNA of the CDR3 is TGTGCCAGTAGTGCCTGGGGGACAGGAAGCACAGATACGCAGTATTTT. It encodes CASSAWGTGSTDTQYF. Together with reference TRBV19 and TRBJ2-3, the CDR3 gives the full variable domain: DGGITQSPKYLFRKEGQNVTLSCEQNLNHDAMYWYRQDPGQGLRLIYYSQIVNDFQKGDIAEGYSVSREKKESFPLTVTSAQKNPTAFYLCASSAWGTGSTDTQYFGPGTRLTVL.

The chain joins TRBV28 to TRBJ1-1; D remains ambiguous. V lost 2 bases and J 10 bases, leaving 17 bases between the germline ends. Germline CDR1 reads MDHEN; CDR2 reads SYDVKM. The CDR3 is made up of 14 amino acids. CDR3 DNA: TGTGCCAGCAGTTTAGATCAGCTTCTGGCTCGAGCTTTCTTT. The encoded protein is CASSLDQLLARAFF.

This chain connects TRBV7-2 to TRBJ1-5, with D tentatively TRBD1 (6 bases). The V end was cut by 5 bases, the J end by 2 bases, with 13 bases between. This CDR3 comprises 15 residues. Germline V gene lookup returns CDR1 SGHTA and CDR2 FQGNSA. Here the CDR3 reads CASSQTRGGNQPQHF. The DNA for the CDR3 is TGTGCCAGCAGCCAGACCAGGGGTGGCAATCAGCCCCAGCATTTT.

V and J are TRBV27 and TRBJ1-1; no definite D call. CDR3 length: 11 amino acids. V was shortened by 6 bases and J by 8 bases, with 10 bases between the two germline ends. Germline V lookup: CDR1 MNHEY, CDR2 SMNVEV (reference sequence). The CDR3 spells CASRAVGEAFF. CDR3 DNA: TGTGCCAGCAGAGCCGTAGGAGAAGCTTTCTTT.

V usage is TRBV9 and J usage is TRBJ2-5, with D maybe TRBD1 (5 bases). From germline, CDR1 is SGDLS and CDR2 YYNGEE. This CDR3 contains 14 residues. The ends were cut back, 4 bases at V and 1 base at J, with 11 bases in the middle. CDR3 loop: CASSKQVFQETQYF. In nucleotides, the CDR3 is TGTGCCAGCAGCAAACAGGTGTTCCAAGAGACCCAGTACTTC.

This clonotype was counted only a few times. The rearrangement uses TRBV27 and TRBJ2-7, with 8 nucleotides matching TRBD2. V dropped 3 bases and J dropped 3; count of bases not matched to a gene: 4. Germline V lookup: CDR1 MNHEY, CDR2 SMNVEV (reference sequence). The CDR3 has 14 residues. The CDR3 protein is CASSFNGRDYEQYF. The CDR3 DNA is TGTGCCAGCAGTTTTAACGGGAGGGACTACGAGCAGTACTTC.

Only a few counts were recorded for this clonotype. This chain connects TRBV9 to TRBJ2-7, with D unclear. The germline CDR1 and CDR2 sequences are SGDLS and YYNGEE. The CDR3 is made up of 14 amino acids. Between the trimmed V and J ends, which lost 0 bases and 3 bases, there was a span of 10 bases. As DNA, the CDR3 is TGTGCCAGCAGCGTAGGTCCACTTAGCTACGAGCAGTACTTC. It encodes CASSVGPLSYEQYF.

The chain combines TRBV7-2 with TRBJ2-1; possibly TRBD1 or TRBD2 for D (5 bases each). V lost 2 bases, J lost 1 base, and 9 bases lay in between. In germline, CDR1 is SGHTA, CDR2 FQGNSA. The CDR3 runs 15 residues. This CDR3 is CASSLYGGSYNEQFF. CDR3 bases: TGTGCCAGCAGCTTATATGGGGGTTCCTACAATGAGCAGTTCTTC.

CDR3 sequence: CASSGGTSGRWETQFF. CDR3 DNA: TGTGCCAGCAGTGGAGGGACTAGCGGGAGGTGGGAGACCCAGTTCTTC. The chain uses TRBV28 and TRBJ2-1; TRBD2 matches at 15 bases. The germline V gene encodes CDR1 MDHEN and CDR2 SYDVKM. The CDR3 is 16 amino acids. After removal of 5 bases from V and 13 bases from J, the junction contained 12 bases not matched to a gene. The complete variable domain, with remaining parts taken from reference TRBV28 and TRBJ2-1, reads DVKVTQSSRYLVKRTGEKVFLECVQDMDHENMFWYRQDPGLGLRLIYFSYDVKMKEKGDIPEGYSVSREKKERFSLILESASTNQTSMYLCASSGGTSGRWETQFFGPGTRLTVL.

V gene TRBV28 combines with J gene TRBJ1-1; TRBD1 agrees at 8 bases. The trim removed 7 bases at V and 11 bases at J, leaving 9 bases unmatched. This CDR3 contains 12 residues. Germline assignment: CDR1 MDHEN and CDR2 SYDVKM. The CDR3 DNA is TGTGCCAGCACCCGAGGGACAGGCACGGCTTTCTTT. Its translation is CASTRGTGTAFF.

This clonotype was seen a handful of times. The chain joins TRBV12-3 or TRBV12-4 to TRBJ2-1; the match to TRBD1 covers 7 bases. The junction had 1 base not matched to a gene; V was cut back by 3 bases and J by 5 bases. The CDR3 has 13 amino acids. CDR3 coding DNA: TGTGCCAGCAGTTTTACAGGGGACAATGAGCAGTTCTTC. Translation gives CASSFTGDNEQFF.

This clonotype was counted ten times or more. The gene calls are TRBV27 and TRBJ2-5, with D unclear. Germline V gene lookup returns CDR1 MNHEY and CDR2 SMNVEV (reference sequence). CDR3 length: 12 amino acids. V lost 8 bases, J lost 3 bases, and 10 bases lay in between. CDR3 in DNA: TGTGCCAGCGGCCTATTGAAAGAGACCCAGTACTTC. It translates to CASGLLKETQYF.

Only a few counts were recorded for this clonotype. The chain recombines TRBV6-1 with TRBJ2-3; D perhaps matches TRBD2 (5 bases). Looked up from germline, CDR1 is MNHNS and CDR2 is SASEGT. The CDR3 consists of 15 residues. V shed 4 bases and J shed 7 bases, with 18 bases lying between them. CDR3 coding DNA: TGTGCCAGCAGTGCGGACGGGATTTTTACAAATACGCAGTATTTT. It specifies CASSADGIFTNTQYF.

This clonotype was detected a few times. The chain has TRBV6-2 or TRBV6-3 and TRBJ1-2, with D uncertain. CDR3 length equals 12 residues. Trimming pared 5 bases from V and 8 bases from J, leaving 12 bases between. CDR1 MNHEY and CDR2 SVGEGT come from the germline V gene. The CDR3: CASSSPFRGYTF. The DNA for the CDR3 is TGTGCCAGCAGTAGCCCCTTTCGCGGCTACACCTTC.

This clonotype was recorded only once. The V gene is TRBV20-1, the J gene TRBJ2-7, with a tentative D call TRBD2 (5 bases). The germline V gene has CDR1 DFQATT and CDR2 SNEGSKA (reference sequence). The CDR3 loop spans 14 amino acids. V dropped 0 bases and J dropped 0 bases, with 9 bases sitting between them. The CDR3: CSAREDSLSYEQYF. Here the CDR3 DNA reads TGCAGTGCTAGAGAGGACTCTCTCTCCTACGAGCAGTACTTC.